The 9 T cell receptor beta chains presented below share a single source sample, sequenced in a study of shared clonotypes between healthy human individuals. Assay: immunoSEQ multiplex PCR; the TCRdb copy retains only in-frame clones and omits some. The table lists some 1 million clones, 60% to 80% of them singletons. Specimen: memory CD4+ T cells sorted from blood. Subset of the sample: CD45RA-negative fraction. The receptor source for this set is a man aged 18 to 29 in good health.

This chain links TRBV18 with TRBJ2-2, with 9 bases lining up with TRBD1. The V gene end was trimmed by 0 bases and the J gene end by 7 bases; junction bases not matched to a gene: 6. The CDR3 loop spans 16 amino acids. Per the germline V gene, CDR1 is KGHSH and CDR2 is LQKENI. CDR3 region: CASSPPSQGAIGELFF. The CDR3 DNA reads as TGTGCCAGCTCACCACCTTCACAGGGGGCGATCGGGGAGCTGTTTTTT.

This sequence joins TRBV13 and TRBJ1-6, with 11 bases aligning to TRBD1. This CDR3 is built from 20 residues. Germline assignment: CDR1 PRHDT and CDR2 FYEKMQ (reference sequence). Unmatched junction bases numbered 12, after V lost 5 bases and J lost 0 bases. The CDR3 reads CASSDRMGQGGSSYNSPLHF. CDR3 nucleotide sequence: TGTGCCAGCAGCGATCGTATGGGACAGGGGGGAAGCTCCTATAATTCACCCCTCCACTTT.

In DNA, the CDR3 is TGCGCCAGCAGCCAAGAAACGGGGTTGGGTAGCACTGAAGCTTTCTTT. Translating gives CASSQETGLGSTEAFF. The genes are TRBV4-1 and TRBJ1-1; D not resolved. Trimming removed 0 bases from V and 4 bases from J, with 15 bases in between. Germline assignment: CDR1 MGHRA and CDR2 YSYEKL. CDR3 length: 16 amino acids.

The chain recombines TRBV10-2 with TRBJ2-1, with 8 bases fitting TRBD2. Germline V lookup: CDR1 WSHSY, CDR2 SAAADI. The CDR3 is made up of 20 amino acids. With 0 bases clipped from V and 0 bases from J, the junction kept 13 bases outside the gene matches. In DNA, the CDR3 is TGCGCCAGCAGTGAGTCTAAATCAATAGCGGGACTTAGCTCCTACAATGAGCAGTTCTTC. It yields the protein CASSESKSIAGLSSYNEQFF.

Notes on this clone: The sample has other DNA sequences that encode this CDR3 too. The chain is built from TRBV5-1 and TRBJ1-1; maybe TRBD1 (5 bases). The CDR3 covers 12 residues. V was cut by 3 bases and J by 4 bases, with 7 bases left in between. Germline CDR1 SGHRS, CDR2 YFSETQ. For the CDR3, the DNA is TGCGCCAGCAGCTCCCAGGGCACTGAAGCTTTCTTT. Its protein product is CASSSQGTEAFF.

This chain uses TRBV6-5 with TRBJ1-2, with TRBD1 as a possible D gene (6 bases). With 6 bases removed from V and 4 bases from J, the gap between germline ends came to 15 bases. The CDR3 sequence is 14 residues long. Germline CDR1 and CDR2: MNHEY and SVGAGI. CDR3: CASRSSGVGYGYTF. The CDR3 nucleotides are TGTGCCAGCAGATCGTCAGGGGTTGGCTATGGCTACACCTTC.

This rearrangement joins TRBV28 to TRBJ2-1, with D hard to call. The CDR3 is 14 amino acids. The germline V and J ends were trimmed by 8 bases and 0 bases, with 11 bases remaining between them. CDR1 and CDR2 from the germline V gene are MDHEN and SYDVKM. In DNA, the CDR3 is TGTGCCAGCGCCGTCGGCAGCTCCTACAATGAGCAGTTCTTC. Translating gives CASAVGSSYNEQFF. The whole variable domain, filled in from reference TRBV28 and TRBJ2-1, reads DVKVTQSSRYLVKRTGEKVFLECVQDMDHENMFWYRQDPGLGLRLIYFSYDVKMKEKGDIPEGYSVSREKKERFSLILESASTNQTSMYLCASAVGSSYNEQFFGPGTRLTVL.

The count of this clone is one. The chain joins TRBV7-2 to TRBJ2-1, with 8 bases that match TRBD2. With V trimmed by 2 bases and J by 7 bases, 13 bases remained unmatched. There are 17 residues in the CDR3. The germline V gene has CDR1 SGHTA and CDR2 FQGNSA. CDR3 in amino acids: CASSLTLISGGRNEQFF. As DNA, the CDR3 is TGTGCCAGCAGCTTAACCCTGATAAGCGGGGGACGGAATGAGCAGTTCTTC. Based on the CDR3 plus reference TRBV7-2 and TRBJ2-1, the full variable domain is GAGVSQSPSNKVTEKGKDVELRCDPISGHTALYWYRQSLGQGLEFLIYFQGNSAPDKSGLPSDRFSAERTGGSVSTLTIQRTQQEDSAVYLCASSLTLISGGRNEQFFGPGTRLTVL.

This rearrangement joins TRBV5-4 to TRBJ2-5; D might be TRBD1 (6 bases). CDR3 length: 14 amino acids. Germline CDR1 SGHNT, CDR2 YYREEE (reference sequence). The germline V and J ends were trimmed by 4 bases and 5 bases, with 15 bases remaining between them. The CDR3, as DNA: TGTGCCAGCAGCACGCCGGGCAGGGGCGAGACCCAGTACTTC. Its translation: CASSTPGRGETQYF.